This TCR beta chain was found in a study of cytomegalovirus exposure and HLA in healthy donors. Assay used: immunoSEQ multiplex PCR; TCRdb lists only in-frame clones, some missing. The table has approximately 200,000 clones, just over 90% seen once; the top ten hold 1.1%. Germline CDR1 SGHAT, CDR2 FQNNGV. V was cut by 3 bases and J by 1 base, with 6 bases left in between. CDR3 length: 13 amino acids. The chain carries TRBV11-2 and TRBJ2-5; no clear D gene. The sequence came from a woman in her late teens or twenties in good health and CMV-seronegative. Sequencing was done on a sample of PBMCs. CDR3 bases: TGTGCCAGCAGCTTGCGGCCCCAAGAGACCCAGTACTTC. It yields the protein CASSLRPQETQYF.